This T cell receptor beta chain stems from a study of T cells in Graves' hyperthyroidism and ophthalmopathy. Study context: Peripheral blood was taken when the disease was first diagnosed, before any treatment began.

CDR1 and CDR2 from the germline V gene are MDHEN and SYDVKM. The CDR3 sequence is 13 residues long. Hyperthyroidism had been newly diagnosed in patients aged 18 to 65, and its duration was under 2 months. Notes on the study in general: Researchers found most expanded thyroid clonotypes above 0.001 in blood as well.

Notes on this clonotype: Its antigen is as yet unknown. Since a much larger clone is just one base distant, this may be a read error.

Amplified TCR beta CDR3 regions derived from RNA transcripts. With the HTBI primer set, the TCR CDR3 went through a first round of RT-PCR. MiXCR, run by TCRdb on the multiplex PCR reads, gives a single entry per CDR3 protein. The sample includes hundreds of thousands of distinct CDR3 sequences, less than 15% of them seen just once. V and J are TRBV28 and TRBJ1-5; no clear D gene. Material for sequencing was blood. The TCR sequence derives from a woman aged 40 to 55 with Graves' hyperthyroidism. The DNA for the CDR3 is TGTGCCTGCAGTTTATTAGCAATGGAGCCCCAGCATTTT. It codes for CACSLLAMEPQHF.